The 32 T cell receptor beta chains in this list originate from one sample, sequenced in a study of siplizumab effects on memory and regulatory T cells. Here immunoSEQ multiplex PCR was the method, and the copy in TCRdb shows in-frame clones only, minus some. Here the sample spans about 100,000 clones, 75% to 95% being singletons. The source material was CD4+ T cells sorted from blood. These receptor sequences come from a human donor in good health. Some clones in this sample may be carry-over from other donors' samples.

This chain connects TRBV27 to TRBJ2-7; TRBD1 matches 7 bases. The germline gives CDR1 MNHEY, CDR2 SMNVEV (reference sequence). This CDR3 is 18 amino acids long. Trimming cost V 3 bases and J 2 bases; bases outside gene matches: 16. The CDR3 sequence: CASSLFFPRQGFPYEQYF. In nucleotides, the CDR3 is TGTGCCAGCAGTTTGTTTTTTCCGAGACAGGGTTTTCCCTACGAGCAGTACTTC.

For the CDR3, the DNA is TGTGCCAGCGGGCGCCAGACTAGCGGTTACAATGAGCAGTTCTTC. It yields the protein CASGRQTSGYNEQFF. The V call is TRBV6-5, the J call TRBJ2-1; 9 bases agree with TRBD2. The V segment lost 8 bases and the J segment 4 bases; nucleotides outside the gene matches: 9. From germline, CDR1 is MNHEY and CDR2 SVGAGI. The CDR3 has 15 residues.

This clone was seen only a few times. J is TRBJ1-1 and V is TRBV6-5; D remains ambiguous. Germline V gene lookup returns CDR1 MNHEY and CDR2 SVGAGI. This CDR3 region has 13 residues. V dropped 3 bases and J dropped 3 bases, with 8 bases sitting between them. This CDR3 reads CASSYTAYTEAFF. The CDR3 DNA sequence: TGTGCCAGCAGTTATACAGCGTACACTGAAGCTTTCTTT.

The J gene is TRBJ2-1, the V gene TRBV4-1; 8 bases align to TRBD1. From germline, CDR1 is MGHRA and CDR2 YSYEKL. The CDR3 spans 15 residues. Trimming at V came to 6 bases and at J to 6 bases, leaving 10 bases not matched to a gene. CDR3 sequence: CASRRQGALLNEQFF. The DNA for the CDR3 is TGCGCCAGCAGGCGTCAGGGGGCGTTACTCAATGAGCAGTTCTTC.

The chain uses TRBV5-4 and TRBJ2-3; D remains unclear. Trimming shortened V by 3 bases and J by 4 bases, and 6 bases separated the two germline ends. This CDR3 is 12 amino acids long. CDR1 is SGHNT and CDR2 is YYREEE in the germline V gene (reference sequence). For the CDR3, the DNA is TGTGCCAGCAGCTCCCCAGCAGATACGCAGTATTTT. It is translated as CASSSPADTQYF.

The rearrangement links TRBV7-9 to TRBJ2-2; 8 bases are shared with TRBD1. Germline V gives CDR1 SEHNR, CDR2 FQNEAQ (reference sequence). The length of the CDR3 is 17 residues. Trimming cost V 3 bases and J 1 base; bases outside gene matches: 7. The CDR3 nucleotides are TGTGCCAGCAGCTTGATCGCCGGGACAGGGAACACCGGGGAGCTGTTTTTT. Protein sequence: CASSLIAGTGNTGELFF.

This sequence joins TRBV18 and TRBJ1-3; TRBD1 agrees at 8 bases. The length of the CDR3 is 15 residues. V was clipped by 6 bases and J by 0 bases; unmatched bases: 4. Germline-derived CDR1 and CDR2 are KGHSH and LQKENI. The CDR3 coding sequence is TGTGCCAGCTCCCGCACAGGGGGCTCTGGAAACACCATATATTTT. Encoded protein: CASSRTGGSGNTIYF.

The J gene is TRBJ1-2, the V gene TRBV5-4; no firm D call. Deletions cut 5 bases from V and 8 bases from J, with 19 bases between. CDR1 SGHNT and CDR2 YYREEE come from the germline V gene (reference sequence). The CDR3 loop spans 14 amino acids. As DNA, the CDR3 is TGTGCCAGCAGGCTACAGACGACGGAAGGGGGCTACACCTTC. It encodes CASRLQTTEGGYTF.

J is TRBJ2-7 and V is TRBV11-3; possible D gene TRBD1, 6 bases. V lost 2 bases to trimming and J lost 0 bases, with 8 bases between them. The germline V gene has CDR1 SGHNT and CDR2 YENEEA. The CDR3 consists of 14 residues. CDR3 in amino acids: CASSLTGNSYEQYF. CDR3 DNA sequence: TGTGCCAGCAGCTTAACAGGGAACTCCTACGAGCAGTACTTC.

The rearrangement links TRBV5-6 to TRBJ1-1; no clear D gene. This CDR3 contains 11 residues. Trimming removed 3 bases at V and 3 bases at J, with 3 bases between. The germline CDR1 and CDR2 sequences are SGHDT and YYEEEE. The CDR3 coding sequence is TGTGCCAGCAGCTATGACACTGAAGCTTTCTTT. This gives the protein CASSYDTEAFF.

The rearrangement joins TRBV18 to TRBJ2-7; TRBD2 is a possible D gene (5 bases). This CDR3 region has 15 residues. Trimming pared 3 bases from V and 1 base from J, leaving 13 bases between. Per germline, CDR1 KGHSH and CDR2 LQKENI. CDR3: CASSPLRTRSYEQYF. The CDR3 nucleotides are TGTGCCAGCTCACCCTTGCGGACTCGATCCTACGAGCAGTACTTC.

V is TRBV4-1 and J is TRBJ2-1; D possibly corresponds to TRBD2 (6 bases). The CDR3 is made up of 19 amino acids. Germline values: CDR1 MGHRA, CDR2 YSYEKL. The V and J ends lost 3 bases and 4 bases respectively, with 25 bases between them. In DNA, the CDR3 is TGCGCCAGCAGCCACCGGGTGGGAGGCGGAGGGAACGCATACAATGAGCAGTTCTTC. Amino acid sequence: CASSHRVGGGGNAYNEQFF.

The V call is TRBV7-9, the J call TRBJ2-3; D remains ambiguous. Trimming pared 1 base from V and 3 bases from J, leaving 11 bases between. CDR1 is SEHNR and CDR2 is FQNEAQ in the germline V gene (reference sequence). The CDR3 has 15 residues. The CDR3 loop reads CASSLGLGITDTQYF. The CDR3 DNA follows: TGTGCCAGCAGCTTAGGTTTAGGGATTACAGATACGCAGTATTTT.

The rearrangement links TRBV4-1 to TRBJ1-2; 10 nucleotides agree with TRBD1. V shed 4 bases, J shed 6 bases, and the junction held 5 bases outside the gene matches. The CDR3 covers 14 residues. Germline CDR1 MGHRA, CDR2 YSYEKL. The CDR3 sequence is CASSRRQGADGYTF. In nucleotides, the CDR3 is TGCGCCAGCAGCCGCAGACAGGGGGCGGATGGCTACACCTTC.

CDR3 nucleotide sequence: TGTGCCAGCAGCAAACCCTCTAGCGGGACGAACTACGAGCAGTACTTC. This encodes CASSKPSSGTNYEQYF. This sequence joins TRBV5-4 and TRBJ2-7; TRBD2 matches 9 bases. CDR3 size: 16 residues. Trimming at V came to 4 bases and at J to 3 bases, leaving 11 bases not matched to a gene. Germline CDR1 SGHNT, CDR2 YYREEE (reference sequence).

The rearrangement uses TRBV19 and TRBJ2-7; TRBD1 matches 8 bases. This CDR3 has 14 amino acids. The germline V gene encodes CDR1 LNHDA and CDR2 SQIVND (reference sequence). V shed 5 bases, J shed 6 bases, and the junction held 9 bases outside the gene matches. This chain's CDR3 is CASSSRQGSGEQYF. CDR3 bases: TGTGCCAGTAGTTCCCGACAGGGGTCGGGCGAGCAGTACTTC.

This chain links TRBV6-1 with TRBJ2-3; TRBD2 matches 9 bases. The V and J ends lost 9 bases and 4 bases, in that order; junction bases with no gene match: 11. CDR1 MNHNS and CDR2 SASEGT come from the germline V gene. This CDR3 is 15 amino acids long. CDR3 sequence: CASSQREVAADTQYF. The CDR3 DNA sequence: TGTGCCAGTAGTCAGCGGGAGGTCGCGGCAGATACGCAGTATTTT.

Only one count was recorded for this clone. The chain is built from TRBV2 and TRBJ2-5; D is perhaps TRBD2 (6 bases). The CDR3 has 13 amino acids. With 6 bases removed from V and 5 bases from J, the gap between germline ends came to 13 bases. The germline V gene has CDR1 SNHLY and CDR2 FYNNEI. The CDR3 here is CASRAGPPETQYF. CDR3 in DNA: TGTGCCAGCAGGGCGGGACCCCCTGAGACCCAGTACTTC.

This clone has a handful of counts. This chain joins TRBV21-1 and TRBJ1-5. TRBV21-1 is a pseudogene segment. This CDR3 spans 15 amino acids. The CDR3 sequence: CASSKRDGHNQPQHF. CDR3 nucleotide sequence: TGTGCCAGCAGCAAACGCGACGGCCACAATCAGCCCCAGCATTTT.

On this clone itself: The junction shows a germline mismatch at one end, possibly a read error. The CDR3 region is CASSPQVRGYEQYF. The CDR3 DNA sequence: TGTGCTAGCAGCCCCCAAGTGAGGGGGTACGAGCAGTACTTC. The chain recombines TRBV7-7 with TRBJ2-7; D is possibly TRBD1 (6 bases). This CDR3 spans 14 amino acids. CDR1 is SSHAT, CDR2 FNYEAQ, per germline (reference sequence).

The CDR3 is CASSIDFAADTQYF. The CDR3 DNA reads as TGTGCCAGTAGTATAGATTTCGCTGCAGATACGCAGTATTTT. The V call is TRBV19, the J call TRBJ2-3; D is ambiguous. The CDR3 extends over 14 amino acids. Germline V gene lookup returns CDR1 LNHDA and CDR2 SQIVND (reference sequence). Trimming removed 0 bases from V and 4 bases from J, with 8 bases in between.

The V gene is TRBV11-2, the J gene TRBJ2-7; 7 positions match TRBD2. Germline CDR1 is SGHAT and CDR2 is FQNNGV. The CDR3 contains 15 residues. The trim removed 7 bases at V and 3 bases at J, leaving 12 bases unmatched. The CDR3 sequence is CASTPWIAGYYEQYF. CDR3 nucleotides: TGTGCCAGCACCCCGTGGATAGCGGGTTACTACGAGCAGTACTTC.

The chain joins TRBV5-4 to TRBJ2-5; 8 nucleotides align to TRBD1. V was clipped by 4 bases and J by 4 bases; unmatched bases: 9. Germline-derived CDR1 and CDR2 are SGHNT and YYREEE (reference sequence). This CDR3 has 15 amino acids. CDR3 loop: CASSPGGQGSETQYF. CDR3 coding DNA: TGTGCCAGCAGCCCCGGTGGACAGGGTTCAGAGACCCAGTACTTC.

The chain couples TRBV19 to TRBJ1-5; TRBD1 is a possible D gene (6 bases). Trimming took 8 bases from V and 2 from J, leaving 13 bases between them. CDR1 is LNHDA, CDR2 SQIVND, per germline (reference sequence). This CDR3 contains 14 residues. CDR3 in DNA: TGTGCCAGTCAAGCGGGGGGCGGCAATCAGCCCCAGCATTTT. It specifies CASQAGGGNQPQHF.

The CDR3: CAISRQGENTEAFF. As DNA, the CDR3 is TGTGCCATCAGCCGACAGGGAGAGAACACTGAAGCTTTCTTT. This chain uses TRBV10-3 with TRBJ1-1; 7 positions agree with TRBD1. The CDR3 consists of 14 residues. J was trimmed by 1 base and V by 6 bases; bases with no gene match: 5. Germline V CDR1 and CDR2: ENHRY, SYGVKD.

This clone was observed a handful of times. The chain combines TRBV19 with TRBJ1-5, with D possibly being TRBD1 (5 bases). The V and J ends lost 7 bases and 2 bases respectively, with 12 bases between them. Per the germline V gene, CDR1 is LNHDA and CDR2 is SQIVND (reference sequence). The CDR3 has 14 residues. CDR3: CASNRGSRNQPQHF. The DNA of the CDR3 is TGTGCCAGTAATAGGGGCAGTCGCAATCAGCCCCAGCATTTT.

The chain links TRBV5-1 to TRBJ2-3; 10 bases align to TRBD2. J was trimmed by 0 bases and V by 3 bases; bases with no gene match: 4. The CDR3 spans 16 residues. Germline V gene sequence: CDR1 SGHRS, CDR2 YFSETQ. The CDR3 reads CASSSLAGGSTDTQYF. In DNA, the CDR3 is TGCGCCAGCAGCTCTTTAGCGGGAGGTAGCACAGATACGCAGTATTTT.

The genes are TRBV5-1 and TRBJ1-2; no clear D gene. Between the trimmed V and J ends, which lost 3 bases and 7 bases, there was a span of 16 bases. There are 14 residues in the CDR3. Looked up from germline, CDR1 is SGHRS and CDR2 is YFSETQ. DNA of the CDR3: TGCGCCAGCAGCTGGGATGGGCAGGAGGTTGGCTACACCTTC. Translation: CASSWDGQEVGYTF. The full variable domain, with the rest looked up from reference TRBV5-1 and TRBJ1-2, is KAGVTQTPRYLIKTRGQQVTLSCSPISGHRSVSWYQQTPGQGLQFLFEYFSETQRNKGNFPGRFSGRQFSNSRSEMNVSTLELGDSALYLCASSWDGQEVGYTFGSGTRLTVV.

This clone was seen a handful of times. This chain uses TRBV5-1 with TRBJ2-4; TRBD2 is a possible D gene (5 bases). V was shortened by 5 bases and J by 8 bases, with 17 bases between the two germline ends. Germline V CDR1 and CDR2: SGHRS, YFSETQ. This CDR3 comprises 14 residues. The CDR3 here is CASREDPLGYIQYF. The CDR3 DNA follows: TGCGCCAGCAGGGAGGACCCCCTGGGGTACATTCAGTACTTC.

The rearrangement links TRBV19 to TRBJ2-3; the D is unclear. Germline assignment: CDR1 LNHDA and CDR2 SQIVND (reference sequence). The CDR3 is made up of 14 amino acids. Trimming shortened V by 5 bases and J by 0 bases, and 9 bases separated the two germline ends. In nucleotides, the CDR3 is TGTGCCAGTAGTCATGTCTCTAGCACAGATACGCAGTATTTT. It codes for CASSHVSSTDTQYF.

This chain links TRBV7-3 with TRBJ2-1; D not certain. The CDR3 is 12 amino acids. Trimming cost V 5 bases and J 7 bases, with 9 bases left between them. Looked up from germline, CDR1 is SGHTA and CDR2 is FQGTGA. The CDR3 is CASSGGANEQFF. DNA of the CDR3: TGTGCCAGCAGCGGCGGTGCAAATGAGCAGTTCTTC.

The chain carries TRBV18 and TRBJ1-2, with 9 bases fitting TRBD1. Germline CDR1 reads KGHSH; CDR2 reads LQKENI. The V segment lost 4 bases and the J segment 6 bases; nucleotides outside the gene matches: 6. The CDR3 has 14 amino acids. CDR3 in DNA: TGTGCCAGCTCACGAAGGACAGGGGATGATGGCTACACCTTC. It yields the protein CASSRRTGDDGYTF.